A single T cell receptor beta chain is shown here with its context. Clones were read by immunoSEQ multiplex PCR, and TCRdb kept only the in-frame ones, dropping some. The sample shows roughly 46,000 clones, over 90% of them seen only once. This specimen belongs to a study of T cell changes during pregnancy in multiple sclerosis. The sample here was peripheral blood, taken in the third trimester of pregnancy. This TCR derives from a female donor with multiple sclerosis, enrolled in a pregnancy study.

The CDR3 loop reads CASSPQDFLRGETQYF. The CDR3 region has the DNA TGTGCCAGCAGCCCTCAGGACTTTCTACGGGGAGAGACCCAGTACTTC. This chain uses TRBV27 with TRBJ2-5; D might be TRBD2 (5 bases). This CDR3 is built from 16 residues. Trimming removed 6 bases at V and 4 bases at J, with 21 bases between. Per germline, CDR1 MNHEY and CDR2 SMNVEV (reference sequence).